Each of the 4 T cell receptor beta chains below was sequenced from the same sample in a study of shared clonotypes between healthy human individuals (dated by TCRdb to 2018 to 2021). Libraries were prepared through the immunoSEQ multiplex PCR assay. TCRdb took over this immuneACCESS table, retaining in-frame rearrangements with V and J assigned. Such tables are incomplete; in checked studies, under half of the missing clones stem from an unresolved V gene, and the remainder is unexplained. Present in this sample are about 2.3 million clones, less than 95% of which were seen just once. More than 0.35% of the sample belongs to the ten largest clones. The sample was naive CD4+ T cells from PBMCs. Read against the paper, the sample's cell subset or site label means: CD45RA+ positively selected. The receptors stem from a man aged 18-30 years in good health. Some clones in this sample may be carry-over from other donors' samples.

This clone was seen a single time. This chain uses TRBV7-8 with TRBJ2-7; TRBD2 agrees at 13 bases. CDR1 and CDR2 from the germline V gene are SGHVS and FQNEAQ. V was clipped by 5 bases and J by 2 bases; unmatched bases: 3. CDR3 length: 15 amino acids. CDR3 region: CASSVLAGGTYEQYF. In nucleotides, the CDR3 is TGTGCCAGCAGCGTACTAGCGGGAGGGACCTACGAGCAGTACTTC.

The CDR3 nucleotides are TGCGCCAGCACCCTCAGACCGGGACAGGGGGATTTTTTGGTTGTAGAGACCCAGTACTTC. As protein: CASTLRPGQGDFLVVETQYF. This sequence joins TRBV23-1 and TRBJ2-5; TRBD1 aligns across 11 bases. TRBV23-1 is labeled an ORF, and its function is uncertain. Germline trimming cut 7 bases from V and 4 bases from J; bases unmatched to any gene: 23. The CDR3 is made up of 20 amino acids.

The chain recombines TRBV7-9 with TRBJ1-3; possible D gene TRBD1, 5 bases. CDR1 and CDR2 from the germline V gene are SEHNR and FQNEAQ (reference sequence). CDR3 length equals 13 residues. V was trimmed by 7 bases and J by 2 bases, leaving 9 bases between them. The CDR3 is CASKWGTGNTIYF. The CDR3 DNA follows: TGTGCCAGCAAATGGGGCACTGGAAACACCATATATTTT.

The chain couples TRBV6-5 to TRBJ2-1; the D is unclear. The CDR3 is made up of 16 amino acids. Trimming left V 3 bases short and J 0 bases short, with 12 bases between. CDR1 and CDR2 (germline): MNHEY, SVGAGI. The CDR3 DNA sequence: TGTGCCAGCAGTTATCAATCGGCTCTCTCCTACAATGAGCAGTTCTTC. The encoded protein is CASSYQSALSYNEQFF.